The 5 T cell receptor beta chains listed next were all sequenced from one sample in a study of metastatic and nonmetastatic thyroid tumors. Each patient went into thyroid surgery without having received any treatment. TCRdb reassembled clones from the PCR reads with MiXCR. The sample has roughly 13,000 clones, approximately 24% seen once; the top ten hold approximately 10%. The sample consisted of tumor tissue. The receptors come from a female donor with papillary thyroid cancer or a benign thyroid nodule (not recorded which). Some clones in this sample may be carry-over from other donors' samples.

Only one count was recorded for this clone. A much larger clone lies a single base off, so this may be a read error. The chain uses TRBV5-5 and TRBJ2-5; D perhaps matches TRBD2 (7 bases). Germline CDR1 is SGHKS and CDR2 is YYEKEE (reference sequence). The CDR3 contains 12 residues. The CDR3 DNA reads TGTGCCAGCAGCTTGTATCGGGGGGCGAATTCCTTC. This codes for CASSLYRGANSF.

The rearrangement uses TRBV6-5 and TRBJ1-2; D gene ambiguous. The V end lost 0 bases, the J end lost 4 bases, and 15 bases lay between the germline ends. The CDR3 loop spans 16 amino acids. Germline CDR1 MNHEY, CDR2 SVGAGI. CDR3 region: CASSYSGFAGVYGYTF. The CDR3 DNA follows: TGTGCCAGCAGTTACTCGGGTTTTGCGGGAGTCTATGGCTACACCTTC.

The gene calls are TRBV11-3 and TRBJ1-1, with a tentative D call TRBD1 (5 bases). The CDR3 loop spans 13 amino acids. Per germline, CDR1 SGHNT and CDR2 YENEEA. The germline V and J ends were trimmed by 3 bases and 1 base, with 6 bases remaining between them. Here the CDR3 reads CASSFGGNTEAFF. DNA for the CDR3: TGTGCCAGCAGCTTTGGGGGGAACACTGAAGCTTTCTTT.

The sample holds a few counts of this clone. At one end, the junction sequence differs from germline, possibly due to a read error. The chain recombines TRBV15 with TRBJ2-3; TRBD1 might be the D (6 bases). This CDR3 has 12 residues. Germline assignment: CDR1 LNHNV and CDR2 YYDKDF (reference sequence). The CDR3 reads CATRQDPDTQYF. As DNA, the CDR3 is TGTGCAACCAGACAGGACCCAGATACGCAGTATTTT.

This clone has ten or more counts. This clone may be a read error of a much larger clone one base away. The sample holds other DNA sequences that translate to the same CDR3. V is TRBV4-2 and J is TRBJ2-1; D is undetermined. From germline, CDR1 is LGHNA and CDR2 YNFKEQ. V was clipped by 0 bases and J by 7 bases, with 19 bases between them. The CDR3 is 17 amino acids. The CDR3 DNA reads as TGTGCCAGCAGCCAAGAGTACTACCCACAATTACAAAATGAGCAGTTCTTC. As protein: CASSQEYYPQLQNEQFF.